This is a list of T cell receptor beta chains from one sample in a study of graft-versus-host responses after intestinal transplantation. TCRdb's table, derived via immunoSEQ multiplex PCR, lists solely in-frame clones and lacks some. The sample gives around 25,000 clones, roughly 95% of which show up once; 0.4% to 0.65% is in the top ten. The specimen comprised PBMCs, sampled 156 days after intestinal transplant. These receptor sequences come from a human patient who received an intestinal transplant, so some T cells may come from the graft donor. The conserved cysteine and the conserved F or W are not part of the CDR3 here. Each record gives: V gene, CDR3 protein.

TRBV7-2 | ASSQEAGKQPQH
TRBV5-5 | ASSWNLAGSTDTQY
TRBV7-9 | ASSPAEAGVRLEQY
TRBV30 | AWSRQVTYEQY
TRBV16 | ASSHTRTGFYYEQY
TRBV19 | ASSIDGQGRYGYT
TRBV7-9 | ASSSGTSGTYEQY
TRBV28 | ASSSVSEQY
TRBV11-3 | ASSLGPGTEAF
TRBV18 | ASSIFGQHNQPQH
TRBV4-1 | ASSQDQIHGNYGYT
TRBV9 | ASSVITGLGNTQY
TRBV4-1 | ASSYRNWAYRGNWARDYGYT
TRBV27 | ASSSTGGGGANVLT
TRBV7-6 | ASSWTPSQTIGNTIY
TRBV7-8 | ASSLRVSGANVLT
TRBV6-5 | ASRPAGQVEGEQY
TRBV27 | ASNGINSDEQY
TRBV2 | ASIGETGGQY
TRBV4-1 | ASSQVGGYNEQF
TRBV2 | ASLRAHEQY
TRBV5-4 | ASTRDRAYEQY
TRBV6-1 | ASSEGFMGYEQY
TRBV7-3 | ASSFSFGNGYT
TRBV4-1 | ASSQDGTANTEAF
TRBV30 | AWRRTIHNEQF
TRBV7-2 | ASSPVGGTGEIDT
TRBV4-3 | ASSQDRQGAGSPLH
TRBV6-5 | ASSPERGQTYGYT
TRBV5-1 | ASSYKQGDTEAF
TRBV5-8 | ATPAAYGYT
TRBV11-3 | ASSPRVVLGTQY
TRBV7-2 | ASSRPRGLGELF
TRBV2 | ASKASLSTDTQY
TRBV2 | ASRMSRTGERIYGYT
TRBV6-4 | ASRPRDTNYEQY
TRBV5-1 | ASSLTHRDNEQY
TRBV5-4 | AFSGGTKSSYEQY
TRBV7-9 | ASSLGIGDSTDTQY
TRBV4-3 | ASSQDYGYSNQPQH
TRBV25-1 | ASSEANEQF
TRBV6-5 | ASSSYGGSYEQY
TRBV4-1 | ASSQGPTGTEYGYT
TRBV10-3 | AINSGRNNEQF
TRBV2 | ASSWGSGRAVNEQF
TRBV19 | ASSIFGGAYEQY
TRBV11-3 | ASSLQNTGELF
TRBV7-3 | ASSLMGLGTDTQY
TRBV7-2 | ASSFWFRSGANVLT
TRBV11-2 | ASSALGPPGQGYNYGYT
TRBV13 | ASSQRRETVGAF
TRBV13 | ASSSTGKVNEAF
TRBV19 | ASTLPGQPQH
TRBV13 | ASSLGLGMYEQY
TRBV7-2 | ASSLVPKDTQY
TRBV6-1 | ASSEPGTGNTEAF
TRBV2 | ASSEFQRERY
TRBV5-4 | ASSLGATSGSLGHEQY
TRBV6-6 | ASIGPGHYGYT
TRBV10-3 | AISEDRFDSPLH